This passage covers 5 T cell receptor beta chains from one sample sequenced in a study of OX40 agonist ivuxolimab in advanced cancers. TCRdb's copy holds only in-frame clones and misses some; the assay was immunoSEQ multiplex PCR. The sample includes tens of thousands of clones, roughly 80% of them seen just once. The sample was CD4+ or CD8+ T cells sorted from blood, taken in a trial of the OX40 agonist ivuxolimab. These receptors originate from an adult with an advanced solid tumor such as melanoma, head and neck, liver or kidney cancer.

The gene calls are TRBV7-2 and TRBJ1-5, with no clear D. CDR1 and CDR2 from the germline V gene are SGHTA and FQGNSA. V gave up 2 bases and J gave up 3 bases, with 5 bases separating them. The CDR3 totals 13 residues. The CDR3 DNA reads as TGTGCCAGCAGCTTACGAGACAATCAGCCCCAGCATTTT. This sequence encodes CASSLRDNQPQHF.

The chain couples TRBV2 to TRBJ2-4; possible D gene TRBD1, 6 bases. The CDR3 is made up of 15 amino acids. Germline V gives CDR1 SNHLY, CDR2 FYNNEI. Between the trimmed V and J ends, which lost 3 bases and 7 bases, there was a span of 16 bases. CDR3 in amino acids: CASSEQGTVWNIQYF. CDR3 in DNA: TGTGCCAGCAGTGAGCAGGGGACCGTCTGGAACATTCAGTACTTC.

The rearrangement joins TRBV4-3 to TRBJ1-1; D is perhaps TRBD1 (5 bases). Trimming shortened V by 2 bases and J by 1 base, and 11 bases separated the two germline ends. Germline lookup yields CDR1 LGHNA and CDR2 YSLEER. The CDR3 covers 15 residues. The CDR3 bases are TGCGCCAGCAGCCAACGACAGCATCGGAACACTGAAGCTTTCTTT. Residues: CASSQRQHRNTEAFF.

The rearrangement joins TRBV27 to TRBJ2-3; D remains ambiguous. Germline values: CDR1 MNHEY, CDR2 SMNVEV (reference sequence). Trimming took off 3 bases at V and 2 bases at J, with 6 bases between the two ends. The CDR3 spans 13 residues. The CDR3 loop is CASSLGFTDTQYF. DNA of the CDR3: TGTGCCAGCAGTTTGGGCTTCACAGATACGCAGTATTTT.

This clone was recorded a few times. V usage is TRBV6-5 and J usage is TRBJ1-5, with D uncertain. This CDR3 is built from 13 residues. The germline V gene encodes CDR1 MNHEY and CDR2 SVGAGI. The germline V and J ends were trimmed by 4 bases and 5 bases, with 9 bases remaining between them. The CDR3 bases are TGTGCCAGCAGTTTCAGCGGGGATCAGCCCCAGCATTTT. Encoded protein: CASSFSGDQPQHF.